The entry that follows covers one T cell receptor beta chain sequence. The record originates from a study of Tregs in tolerant kidney transplant recipients. TCRdb's table, derived via immunoSEQ multiplex PCR, lists solely in-frame clones and lacks some. The repertoire holds 90,000 to 120,000 clones, with nearly 90% as singletons. The source was CD4+ T cells from blood, collected before the transplant. This clonotype was obtained from a human donor who received a combined kidney and bone marrow transplant.

The CDR3, as DNA: TGTGCCAGCAGCGAACCCTTTAATGAAAAACTGTTTTTT. Its protein product is CASSEPFNEKLFF. This rearrangement joins TRBV6-1 to TRBJ1-4, with unresolved D. CDR1 MNHNS and CDR2 SASEGT come from the germline V gene. This CDR3 is 13 amino acids long. The ends were cut back, 6 bases at V and 4 bases at J, with 9 bases in the middle.